The 28 T cell receptor beta chains given below trace back to one sample, sequenced in a study of T cell responses to AZD1222 COVID-19 vaccine. Measured with immunoSEQ multiplex PCR; TCRdb has only the in-frame clones, and not every one. The sample consists of about 26,000 clones, 88% of them appearing once. This sample comprised peripheral blood, obtained 28 days after the second AZD1222 dose. The receptors derive from an adult who received the AZD1222 COVID-19 vaccine.

This clone was detected a few times. The V and J genes are TRBV12-3 or TRBV12-4 and TRBJ2-1; maybe TRBD1 (5 bases). This CDR3 is built from 13 residues. V lost 3 bases, J lost 6 bases, and 9 bases lay in between. The chain's CDR3 is CASSFRVGNEQFF. As DNA, the CDR3 is TGTGCCAGCAGTTTCAGGGTGGGCAATGAGCAGTTCTTC.

The V gene is TRBV3-1 (or the pseudogene TRBV3-2), the J gene TRBJ1-5; D call uncertain. Trimming removed 4 bases from V and 3 bases from J, with 13 bases in between. The germline CDR1 and CDR2 sequences are LGHDT and YNNKEL (reference sequence). The CDR3 is 15 residues long. The CDR3 reads CASSPTPLLNQPQHF. CDR3 bases: TGTGCCAGCAGCCCGACACCCCTTCTCAATCAGCCCCAGCATTTT.

V is TRBV24-1 and J is TRBJ2-1, with 9 nucleotides matching TRBD1. Germline V gives CDR1 KGHDR, CDR2 SFDVKD. V dropped 10 bases and J dropped 5; count of bases not matched to a gene: 8. This CDR3 region has 14 residues. CDR3 amino acids: CATWGQGYHNEQFF. The CDR3 nucleotides are TGTGCCACGTGGGGACAGGGTTACCACAATGAGCAGTTCTTC.

This clone was detected only once. V usage is TRBV4-3 and J usage is TRBJ2-2; D perhaps matches TRBD1 (5 bases). Germline CDR1 and CDR2: LGHNA and YSLEER. The V end lost 6 bases, the J end lost 5 bases, and 13 bases lay between the germline ends. CDR3 length equals 14 residues. The CDR3 DNA sequence: TGCGCCAGCAGGTTTGGGGCGAGAACCGGGGAGCTGTTTTTT. Residues: CASRFGARTGELFF.

The chain employs TRBV6-5 and TRBJ1-1; no reliable D call. In germline, CDR1 is MNHEY, CDR2 SVGAGI. This CDR3 spans 13 amino acids. V was clipped by 0 bases and J by 5 bases, with 7 bases between them. CDR3 in DNA: TGTGCCAGCAGTTACTCGCCAAGGACTGAAGCTTTCTTT. Protein sequence: CASSYSPRTEAFF.

This clone was seen only once. The V and J genes are TRBV6-5 and TRBJ2-1; D is ambiguous. Per germline, CDR1 MNHEY and CDR2 SVGAGI. This CDR3 contains 14 residues. V was shortened by 0 bases and J by 4 bases, with 7 bases between the two germline ends. CDR3 in amino acids: CASSYSAGYNEQFF. In DNA form, the CDR3 reads TGTGCCAGCAGTTACTCTGCCGGTTACAATGAGCAGTTCTTC.

The chain links TRBV5-4 to TRBJ1-2; TRBD1 aligns across 8 bases. This CDR3 region has 14 residues. The V gene end was trimmed by 3 bases and the J gene end by 4 bases; junction bases not matched to a gene: 5. Germline lookup yields CDR1 SGHNT and CDR2 YYREEE (reference sequence). In DNA form, the CDR3 reads TGTGCCAGCAGCTCAGGACAGGGAGGCTATGGCTACACCTTC. This gives the protein CASSSGQGGYGYTF.

The V call is TRBV6-5, the J call TRBJ1-6; TRBD1 is a possible D gene (6 bases). V shed 11 bases and J shed 2 bases, with 13 bases lying between them. The CDR3 length is 14 residues. Germline V gives CDR1 MNHEY, CDR2 SVGAGI. This CDR3 reads CAARGGPYNSPLHF. In DNA, the CDR3 is TGTGCCGCCCGTGGGGGCCCCTATAATTCACCCCTCCACTTT.

The rearrangement uses TRBV27 and TRBJ1-6, with 11 bases identical to TRBD1. The germline CDR1 and CDR2 sequences are MNHEY and SMNVEV (reference sequence). J was trimmed by 3 bases and V by 2 bases; bases with no gene match: 9. CDR3 length: 19 amino acids. CDR3 nucleotide sequence: TGTGCCAGCAGTTTACGGTGGGACAGGGGGGGGATCTATAATTCACCCCTCCACTTT. Translated, it gives CASSLRWDRGGIYNSPLHF.

This chain joins TRBV18 and TRBJ2-6, with TRBD1 matching 8 bases. Trimming took 6 bases from V and 0 from J; bases not matched to a gene: 7. The germline V gene encodes CDR1 KGHSH and CDR2 LQKENI. The CDR3 extends over 17 amino acids. The CDR3 DNA follows: TGTGCCAGCTCCGAGGGGACAGGCTTCTCTGGGGCCAACGTCCTGACTTTC. Its translation is CASSEGTGFSGANVLTF. Full variable domain (outside the CDR3, taken from reference TRBV18 and TRBJ2-6): NAGVMQNPRHLVRRRGQEARLRCSPMKGHSHVYWYRQLPEEGLKFMVYLQKENIIDESGMPKERFSAEFPKEGPSILRIQQVVRGDSAAYFCASSEGTGFSGANVLTFGAGSRLTVL.

The chain is built from TRBV18 and TRBJ1-4, with TRBD1 matching 9 bases. The CDR3 covers 16 residues. J gave up 8 bases and V 0 bases, and 7 bases lay outside the gene matches. Per germline, CDR1 KGHSH and CDR2 LQKENI. This CDR3 reads CASSPPAGTGREKLFF. The CDR3 DNA is TGTGCCAGCTCACCACCGGCAGGGACAGGGAGGGAAAAACTGTTTTTT.

Turning to this clone: One junction end does not reproduce the germline sequence, and a read error may be involved. The chain recombines TRBV19 with TRBJ1-1; unclear D gene. The CDR3 spans 11 residues. Germline CDR1 LNHDA, CDR2 SQIVND (reference sequence). CDR3 sequence (DNA): TGTGCCAGTAGTGTAGACACTGAAGCTTTCTTT. Its protein product is CASSVDTEAFF.

The chain carries TRBV6-5 and TRBJ2-5, with D possibly called TRBD1 or TRBD2 (5 bases each). The germline gives CDR1 MNHEY, CDR2 SVGAGI. V lost 0 bases, J lost 2 bases, and 10 bases lay in between. The CDR3 length is 15 residues. In DNA, the CDR3 is TGTGCCAGCAGTTACTCGTGGGGGTGGCAAGAGACCCAGTACTTC. It encodes CASSYSWGWQETQYF.

The genes are TRBV19 and TRBJ2-2; a weak D match, TRBD2 (6 bases). In germline, CDR1 is LNHDA, CDR2 SQIVND (reference sequence). V gave up 11 bases and J gave up 0 bases, with 13 bases separating them. CDR3 length: 14 residues. In DNA form, the CDR3 reads TGTGCCGGGCGGGGAGGAACGAACACCGGGGAGCTGTTTTTT. Amino acids: CAGRGGTNTGELFF.

This chain joins TRBV28 and TRBJ1-2, with D possibly TRBD1 on 6 matching bases. CDR1 is MDHEN and CDR2 is SYDVKM in the germline V gene. The CDR3 runs to 14 residues. V was trimmed by 6 bases and J by 2 bases, leaving 13 bases between them. CDR3 residues: CASSQEGGNYGYTF. Written as DNA, the CDR3 is TGTGCCAGCAGCCAAGAAGGGGGGAACTATGGCTACACCTTC.

The chain combines TRBV23-1 with TRBJ2-3; 12 bases are shared with TRBD1. TRBV23-1 is sorted into the ORF group, with uncertain function. The CDR3 consists of 19 residues. V trimming: 0 bases; J trimming: 2 bases; junction bases outside the gene matches: 9. In DNA form, the CDR3 reads TGCGCCAGCAGTCAATCTTCACGGGACAGGGGGCGGGACACAGATACGCAGTATTTT. Its protein product is CASSQSSRDRGRDTDTQYF.

This chain connects TRBV4-3 to TRBJ1-4; 7 bases fit TRBD1. Germline V gene sequence: CDR1 LGHNA, CDR2 YSLEER. The CDR3 runs 16 residues. V was pared by 1 base and J by 5 bases, with 7 bases of the junction left unmatched. The CDR3 coding sequence is TGCGCCAGCAGCCAAGGAGGAGGGACAGTAAATGAAAAACTGTTTTTT. Its protein product is CASSQGGGTVNEKLFF.

This chain joins TRBV24-1 and TRBJ2-3; no reliable D call. This CDR3 is 15 amino acids long. CDR1 is KGHDR and CDR2 is SFDVKD in the germline V gene. Trimming took 2 bases from V and 1 from J, leaving 9 bases between them. The CDR3 coding sequence is TGTGCCACCAGTGATTCCGGCGGCGGCACAGATACGCAGTATTTT. This sequence encodes CATSDSGGGTDTQYF.

This chain uses TRBV2 with TRBJ2-5, with D perhaps given as TRBD1 or TRBD2 (5 bases each). Germline loops: CDR1 SNHLY, CDR2 FYNNEI. The CDR3 is 13 amino acids. V was shortened by 3 bases and J by 4 bases, with 9 bases between the two germline ends. The DNA of the CDR3 is TGTGCCAGCAGTGAGCAGGGAGCAGAGACCCAGTACTTC. This codes for CASSEQGAETQYF.

V gene TRBV7-3 combines with J gene TRBJ2-1; 11 bases align to TRBD2. Germline CDR1 and CDR2: SGHTA and FQGTGA. The CDR3 runs 17 residues. V was pared by 2 bases and J by 1 base, with 4 bases of the junction left unmatched. CDR3 DNA sequence: TGTGCCAGCAGCTTATCGGCTAGCGGGGGGTCCTACAATGAGCAGTTCTTC. Its translation: CASSLSASGGSYNEQFF.

The genes are TRBV25-1 and TRBJ1-3, with unresolved D. CDR3 length: 13 residues. The germline V gene encodes CDR1 MGHDK and CDR2 SYGVNS. Trimming stripped 8 bases from V and 0 bases from J, with 8 bases between. The CDR3 nucleotides read TGTGCCAGCGGCCCCCTCTCTGGAAACACCATATATTTT. This codes for CASGPLSGNTIYF.

CDR3 sequence reads: CASSLIVGQRGYTGELFF. CDR3 DNA: TGTGCCAGCAGCTTAATAGTAGGCCAGCGGGGGTACACCGGGGAGCTGTTTTTT. The rearrangement uses TRBV11-2 and TRBJ2-2; 8 bases line up with TRBD2. Trimming at V came to 2 bases and at J to 3 bases, leaving 11 bases not matched to a gene. The germline CDR1 and CDR2 sequences are SGHAT and FQNNGV. This CDR3 comprises 18 residues.

The genes are TRBV4-3 and TRBJ2-3; 7 positions agree with TRBD1. This CDR3 contains 17 residues. The germline gives CDR1 LGHNA, CDR2 YSLEER. The trim removed 4 bases at V and 0 bases at J, leaving 10 bases unmatched. CDR3 in amino acids: CASSPLRDSPSTDTQYF. In DNA form, the CDR3 reads TGCGCCAGCAGCCCTTTACGGGACAGCCCTAGCACAGATACGCAGTATTTT.

This rearrangement joins TRBV15 to TRBJ2-3; TRBD2 matches at 9 bases. The CDR3 runs to 16 residues. The germline V gene encodes CDR1 LNHNV and CDR2 YYDKDF (reference sequence). After removal of 1 base from V and 3 bases from J, the junction contained 5 bases not matched to a gene. CDR3 amino acids: CATSRGMAGGTDTQYF. The CDR3 DNA sequence: TGTGCCACCAGCAGAGGGATGGCGGGGGGGACAGATACGCAGTATTTT.

Turning to this clone: The conserved closing phenylalanine or tryptophan is absent in this CDR3, likely reflecting a read error. It is unclear where the CDR3 begins or ends on the DNA, so no DNA is shown, and the CDR3 is as TCRdb lists it. The chain uses TRBV5-1 and TRBJ2-3; the table calls TRBD2, which could not be checked here. Inclusive of both ends, the CDR3 amounts to 8 amino acids. Germline V CDR1 and CDR2: SGHRS, YFSETQ. The CDR3 is CASSLVFE.

This sequence joins TRBV10-3 and TRBJ1-1; D gene uncertain. Germline V lookup: CDR1 ENHRY, CDR2 SYGVKD. The V end was cut by 0 bases, the J end by 8 bases, with 16 bases between. This CDR3 is 15 amino acids long. The CDR3 nucleotides read TGTGCCATCAGTGAGTCCGCCCTTTCGGCCTTAGAAGCTTTCTTT. As protein: CAISESALSALEAFF.

The chain joins TRBV7-2 to TRBJ1-2; 7 positions match TRBD1. V dropped 5 bases and J dropped 4; count of bases not matched to a gene: 4. The germline V gene has CDR1 SGHTA and CDR2 FQGNSA. The CDR3 has 13 amino acids. Here the CDR3 DNA reads TGTGCCAGCAGCCCAACAGGGGTCTATGGCTACACCTTC. It codes for CASSPTGVYGYTF.

This clone was seen a few times. The rearrangement joins TRBV10-2 to TRBJ1-3, with 7 bases aligning to TRBD1. The CDR3 is 15 amino acids. Germline values: CDR1 WSHSY, CDR2 SAAADI. The V gene end was trimmed by 2 bases and the J gene end by 2 bases; junction bases not matched to a gene: 3. CDR3 protein: CASSEDTGAGNTIYF. CDR3 DNA: TGCGCCAGCAGTGAGGATACAGGGGCTGGAAACACCATATATTTT.